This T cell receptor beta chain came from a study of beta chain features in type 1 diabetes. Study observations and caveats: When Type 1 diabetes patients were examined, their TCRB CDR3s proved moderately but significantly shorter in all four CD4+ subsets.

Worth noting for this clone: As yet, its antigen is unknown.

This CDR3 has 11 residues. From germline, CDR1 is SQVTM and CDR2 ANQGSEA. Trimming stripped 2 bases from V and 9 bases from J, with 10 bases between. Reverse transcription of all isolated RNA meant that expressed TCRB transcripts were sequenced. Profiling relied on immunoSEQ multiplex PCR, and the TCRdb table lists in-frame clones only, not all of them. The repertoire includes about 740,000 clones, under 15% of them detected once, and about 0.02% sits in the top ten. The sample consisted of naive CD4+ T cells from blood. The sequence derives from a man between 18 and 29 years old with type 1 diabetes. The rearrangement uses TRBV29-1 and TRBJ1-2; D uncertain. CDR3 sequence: CSVEKQWSYTF. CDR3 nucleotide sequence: TGCAGCGTTGAAAAACAGTGGAGCTACACCTTC.